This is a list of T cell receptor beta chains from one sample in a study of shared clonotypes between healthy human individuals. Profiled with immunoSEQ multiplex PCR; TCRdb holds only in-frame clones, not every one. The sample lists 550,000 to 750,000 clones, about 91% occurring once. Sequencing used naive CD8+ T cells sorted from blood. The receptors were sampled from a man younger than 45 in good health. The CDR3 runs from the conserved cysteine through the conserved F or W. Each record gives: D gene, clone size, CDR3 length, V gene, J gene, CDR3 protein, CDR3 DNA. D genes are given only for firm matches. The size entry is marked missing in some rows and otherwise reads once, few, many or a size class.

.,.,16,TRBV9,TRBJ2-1,CASSVAGSQSYNEQFF,TGTGCCAGCAGCGTAGCCGGGAGTCAGTCCTACAATGAGCAGTTCTTC
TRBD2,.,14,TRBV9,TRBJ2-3,CASSVSGKVDTQYF,TGTGCCAGCAGCGTTAGCGGGAAAGTCGATACGCAGTATTTT
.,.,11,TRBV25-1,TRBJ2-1,CASSSPVGQFF,TGTGCCAGCAGTTCTCCGGTAGGGCAGTTCTTC
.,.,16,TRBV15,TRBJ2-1,CATSRDSPLGDNEQFF,TGTGCCACCAGCAGAGATAGCCCCCTGGGTGACAATGAGCAGTTCTTC
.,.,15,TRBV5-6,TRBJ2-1,CASSPPGLAHNEQFF,TGTGCCAGCAGCCCTCCTGGGCTTGCTCACAATGAGCAGTTCTTC
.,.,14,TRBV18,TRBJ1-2,CASSPPSGVAGYTF,TGTGCCAGCTCACCACCCTCCGGGGTCGCTGGCTACACCTTC
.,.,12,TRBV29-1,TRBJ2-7,CSVITDSYEQYF,TGCAGCGTTATTACAGACTCCTACGAGCAGTACTTC
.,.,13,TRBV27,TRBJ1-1,CASSLLGKTEAFF,TGTGCCAGCAGTTTATTAGGAAAGACTGAAGCTTTCTTT
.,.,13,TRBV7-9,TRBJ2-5,CASSLAEEETQYF,TGTGCCAGCAGCTTAGCGGAGGAAGAGACCCAGTACTTC
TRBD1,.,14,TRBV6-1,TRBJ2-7,CASSDWDRGGEQYF,TGTGCCAGCAGTGACTGGGACAGGGGAGGGGAGCAGTACTTC
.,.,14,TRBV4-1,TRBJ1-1,CASSPQKGGTEAFF,TGCGCCAGCAGCCCCCAGAAAGGGGGAACTGAAGCTTTCTTT
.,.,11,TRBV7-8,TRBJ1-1,CASSQGAEAFF,TGTGCCAGCAGCCAGGGAGCTGAAGCTTTCTTT
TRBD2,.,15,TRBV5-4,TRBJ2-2,CASSLAGGLTGELFF,TGTGCCAGCAGCTTAGCGGGAGGGCTTACCGGGGAGCTGTTTTTT
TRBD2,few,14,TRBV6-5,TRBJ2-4,CASSYSASGDIQYF,TGTGCCAGCAGTTACTCGGCTAGCGGAGACATTCAGTACTTC
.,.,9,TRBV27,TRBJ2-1,CASSLGQFF,TGTGCCAGCAGTTTGGGGCAGTTCTTC
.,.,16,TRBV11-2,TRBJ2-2,CASRFQSGQNTGELFF,TGTGCCAGCAGGTTCCAATCCGGACAAAACACCGGGGAGCTGTTTTTT
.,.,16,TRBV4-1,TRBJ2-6,CASSLRESSGANVLTF,TGCGCCAGCAGCCTCAGGGAGAGCTCTGGGGCCAACGTCCTGACTTTC
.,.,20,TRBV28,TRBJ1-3,CASSLLYTVSLQYSGNTIYF,TGTGCCAGCAGTTTACTTTATACAGTCAGCTTACAATACTCTGGAAACACCATATATTTT
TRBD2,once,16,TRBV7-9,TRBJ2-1,CASRPSTQREYTEQFF,TGTGCCAGCAGACCCTCGACTCAGCGGGAGTACACTGAGCAGTTCTTC
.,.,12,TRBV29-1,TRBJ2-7,CSVVWGHYEQYF,TGCAGCGTGGTTTGGGGGCACTACGAGCAGTACTTC
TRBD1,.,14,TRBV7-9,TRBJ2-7,CASSLVGGEYEQYF,TGTGCCAGCAGCTTGGTAGGGGGCGAATACGAGCAGTACTTC
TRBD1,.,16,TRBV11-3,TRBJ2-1,CASSWGRDRVYNEQFF,TGTGCCAGCAGCTGGGGCCGGGACAGGGTCTACAATGAGCAGTTCTTC
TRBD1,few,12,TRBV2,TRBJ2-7,CASKGTVYEQYF,TGTGCCAGCAAGGGGACAGTCTACGAGCAGTACTTC
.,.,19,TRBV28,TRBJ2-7,CASIPGWGLSPTRLYEQYF,TGTGCCAGCATCCCCGGCTGGGGGCTGTCTCCTACTCGCCTATACGAGCAGTACTTC
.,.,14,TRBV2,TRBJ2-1,CASSDLRFDNEQFF,TGTGCCAGCAGTGATCTGCGGTTCGACAATGAGCAGTTCTTC
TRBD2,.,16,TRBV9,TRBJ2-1,CASSAGTSGSFGEQFF,TGTGCCAGCAGCGCCGGGACTAGCGGGAGTTTTGGCGAGCAGTTCTTC
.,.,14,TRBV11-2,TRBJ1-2,CASSAPGTKYGYTF,TGTGCCAGCAGCGCTCCCGGGACAAAGTATGGCTACACCTTC
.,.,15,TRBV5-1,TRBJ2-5,CASGRGREGRETQYF,TGCGCCAGCGGTCGCGGACGAGAGGGCCGGGAGACCCAGTACTTC
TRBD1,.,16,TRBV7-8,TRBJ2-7,CASSRGVGQGTWEQYF,TGTGCCAGCAGCCGAGGCGTGGGACAGGGGACTTGGGAGCAGTACTTC
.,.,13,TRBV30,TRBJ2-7,CAWSSRDPYEQYF,TGTGCCTGGAGTTCCCGGGACCCCTACGAGCAGTACTTC